The sequence of this TCR beta chain was determined in a study of blood T cell repertoires in COVID-19. Turning to the study itself: The United States, Italy and Spain were the sources of the acute and convalescent COVID-19 samples.

Those who participated ranged in age from roughly 18 to 90 years and resided in approximately 23 US areas. In assigning cohorts, the study relied on participant-reported clinical history. The table came from immunoSEQ multiplex PCR; TCRdb's copy has only in-frame clones and leaves some out. Of fewer than 350,000 clones in the sample, around 89% were seen once. Germline CDR1 is SNHLY and CDR2 is FYNNEI. The CDR3 contains 12 residues. V was shortened by 6 bases and J by 5 bases, with 11 bases between the two germline ends. The sample was PBMCs or T cells enriched from blood (not recorded which). The V and J genes are TRBV2 and TRBJ2-7, with a possible D match to TRBD1 (5 bases). The clonotype was recovered from a woman younger than 35 with acute COVID-19. The DNA of the CDR3 is TGTGCCAGCAGAGGACAAGTGGACGAGCAGTACTTC. This codes for CASRGQVDEQYF. The full variable domain, in which reference TRBV2 and TRBJ2-7 provide the parts outside the CDR3, is EPEVTQTPSHQVTQMGQEVILRCVPISNHLYFYWYRQILGQKVEFLVSFYNNEISEKSEIFDDQFSVERPDGSNFTLKIRSTKLEDSAMYFCASRGQVDEQYFGPGTRLTVT.